This T cell receptor beta chain was found in a study of blood T cell repertoires in COVID-19. This CDR3 contains 14 residues. Trimming cost V 8 bases and J 1 base, with 13 bases left between them. CDR1 and CDR2 from the germline V gene are MGHRA and YSYEKL. The method was immunoSEQ multiplex PCR; TCRdb's version includes in-frame clones alone and lacks a portion of them. This sample carries some 150,000 clones, 75% to 90% of them seen once, and the ten largest clones take around 0.77%. The recovered donors of Cohort 3 showed two negative PCRs, clearance, or symptom resolution. The sequencing input was PBMCs or T cells enriched from blood (not recorded which). The TCR was taken from a woman between 18 and 29 years old who had recovered from COVID-19. The chain recombines TRBV4-1 with TRBJ2-3, with D perhaps matching TRBD2 (6 bases). Here the CDR3 DNA reads TGCGCCAGCTCGGTGTGGGAGGGCACAGATACGCAGTATTTT. Protein product: CASSVWEGTDTQYF.